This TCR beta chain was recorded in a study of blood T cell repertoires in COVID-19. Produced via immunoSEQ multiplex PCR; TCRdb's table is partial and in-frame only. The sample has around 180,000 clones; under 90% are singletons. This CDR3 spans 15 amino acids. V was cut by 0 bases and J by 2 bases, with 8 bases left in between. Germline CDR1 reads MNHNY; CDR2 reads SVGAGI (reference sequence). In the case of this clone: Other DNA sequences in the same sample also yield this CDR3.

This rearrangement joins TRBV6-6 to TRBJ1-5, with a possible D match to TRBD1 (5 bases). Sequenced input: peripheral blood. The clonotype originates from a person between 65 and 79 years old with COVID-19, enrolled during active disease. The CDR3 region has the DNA TGTGCCAGCAGTTACTCGGGGGGGGGCAATCAGCCCCAGCATTTT. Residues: CASSYSGGGNQPQHF.